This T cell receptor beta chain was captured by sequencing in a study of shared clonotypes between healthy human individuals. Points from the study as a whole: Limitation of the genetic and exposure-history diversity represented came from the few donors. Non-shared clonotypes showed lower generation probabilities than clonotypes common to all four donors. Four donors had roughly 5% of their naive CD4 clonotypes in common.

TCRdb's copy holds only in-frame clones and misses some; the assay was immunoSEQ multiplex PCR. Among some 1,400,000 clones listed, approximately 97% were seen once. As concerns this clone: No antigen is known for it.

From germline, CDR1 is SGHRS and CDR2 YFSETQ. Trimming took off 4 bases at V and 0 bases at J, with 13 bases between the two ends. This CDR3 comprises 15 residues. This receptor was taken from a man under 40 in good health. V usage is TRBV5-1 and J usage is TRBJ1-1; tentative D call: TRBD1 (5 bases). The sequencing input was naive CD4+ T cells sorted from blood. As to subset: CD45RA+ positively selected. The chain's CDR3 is CASSITGTVNTEAFF. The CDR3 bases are TGCGCCAGCAGCATCACCGGGACGGTGAACACTGAAGCTTTCTTT.